The present T cell receptor (beta chain) was sequenced within a study of T-cell memory formation after mild COVID-19. Study-wide background: Largely, the TCR clusters proved donor specific. The study's findings and limits: Clones that contracted clustered mainly in CM and EM if CD4+ and in EMRA if CD8+.

TCRdb called the 5' RACE reads again in MiXCR, with one record for every CDR3 protein. This sample has about 420,000 distinct CDR3 sequences, with less than 25% found just once. Trimming took 5 bases from V and 3 from J, leaving 16 bases between them. This CDR3 contains 14 residues. Germline V gene lookup returns CDR1 DFQATT and CDR2 SNEGSKA (reference sequence). Worth noting for this clonotype: Its antigen is unidentified.

This rearrangement joins TRBV20-1 to TRBJ1-1, with D possibly TRBD1 on 5 matching bases. The TCR was taken from an adult woman who had mild COVID-19 (a few samples of this study predate the infection). Cell type and time point are not known. The sequenced sample consisted of PBMCs or a T cell subset sorted from them (not recorded which). CDR3 sequence (DNA): TGCAGTGCTGGAGGCTGGACAAAAGACACTGAAGCTTTCTTT. This gives the protein CSAGGWTKDTEAFF.